A single sample gave rise to the 2 T cell receptor beta chains below, sequenced in a study of blood T cell repertoires in COVID-19. Using immunoSEQ multiplex PCR, the repertoire was profiled, and TCRdb retains in-frame clones only, with some absent. Found here are 250,000 or so clones, 85% to 90% of them singletons; the top ten hold 0.95% to 1%. The sequencing sample was made of peripheral blood. All receptors derive from a woman between 40 and 55 years old who had recovered from COVID-19.

This clone was detected once. The J gene is TRBJ1-2, the V gene TRBV6-5, with D perhaps TRBD1 (6 bases). Trimming took off 5 bases at V and 4 bases at J, with 14 bases between the two ends. The germline CDR1 and CDR2 sequences are MNHEY and SVGAGI. The CDR3 extends over 14 amino acids. CDR3 sequence (DNA): TGTGCCAGCAGTCCTCAGGAAGGGGGCTATGGCTACACCTTC. It yields the protein CASSPQEGGYGYTF.

The chain couples TRBV19 to TRBJ2-4; tentative D call: TRBD2 (6 bases). Germline V gene lookup returns CDR1 LNHDA and CDR2 SQIVND (reference sequence). V lost 5 bases, J lost 8 bases, and 19 bases lay in between. The CDR3 has 15 residues. CDR3 protein: CASSVGSLSGDIQYF. CDR3 sequence (DNA): TGTGCCAGTAGTGTGGGGAGCCTCTCGGGGGACATTCAGTACTTC.